The clone carrying this T cell receptor (beta chain) was recorded many times. Its antigen is not known. The entry originates in a study of response to subunit inactivated influenza vaccine. Findings of the study overall: Each seasonal flu vaccination may recruit only limited new T cells, authors suggested.

TCRdb re-called the RT-PCR reads with MiXCR, one entry per CDR3 protein. The sample gives a few hundred thousand distinct CDR3 sequences, 12% of which show up once; roughly 7.7% is in the top ten. The CDR3 runs 15 residues. The germline CDR1 and CDR2 sequences are DFQATT and SNEGSKA (reference sequence). Trimming pared 5 bases from V and 3 bases from J, leaving 18 bases between. The source is a man aged 50-60 years who received an inactivated influenza vaccine. The sample was non-naive T cells sorted from PBMCs, taken roughly 2 weeks before vaccination. V gene TRBV20-1 combines with J gene TRBJ2-3; D gene unclear. CDR3 residues: CSALADNSVTDTQYF. In DNA, the CDR3 is TGCAGTGCTTTAGCCGATAACTCAGTAACAGATACGCAGTATTTT.